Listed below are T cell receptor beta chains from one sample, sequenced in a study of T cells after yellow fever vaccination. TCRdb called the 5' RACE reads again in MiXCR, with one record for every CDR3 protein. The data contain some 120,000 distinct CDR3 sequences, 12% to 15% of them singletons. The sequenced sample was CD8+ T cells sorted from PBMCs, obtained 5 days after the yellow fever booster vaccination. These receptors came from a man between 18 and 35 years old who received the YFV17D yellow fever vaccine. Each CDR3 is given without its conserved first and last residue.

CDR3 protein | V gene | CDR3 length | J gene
ASSYSWEGPYEQY | TRBV7-2 | 13 | TRBJ2-7
ASSGEGAGEVSDTQY | TRBV6-5 | 15 | TRBJ2-3
ASSQAAQQGRNYGYT | TRBV4-1 | 15 | TRBJ1-2
ASSYLSSYNEQF | TRBV6-5 | 12 | TRBJ2-1
SVAGGPPRGYT | TRBV29-1 | 11 | TRBJ1-2
ASSRILRGENEQY | TRBV7-6 | 13 | TRBJ2-7
ASSYSLDSLYGYT | TRBV6-5 | 13 | TRBJ1-2
ASSQGTSLADGADTQY | TRBV7-3 | 16 | TRBJ2-3
ATGTGVLGGEVF | TRBV15 | 12 | TRBJ2-2
ASSMNGYTDTQY | TRBV19 | 12 | TRBJ2-3
ASSSTVWNSPLH | TRBV7-9 | 12 | TRBJ1-6
ASSFSTEGRDREVGGYT | TRBV4-1 | 17 | TRBJ1-2
ASSLPGQAYGTDTQY | TRBV6-2/TRBV6-3 | 15 | TRBJ2-3
ASGWVGPYNEQF | TRBV7-2 | 12 | TRBJ2-1
ASSHSLADSSYEQY | TRBV4-2 | 14 | TRBJ2-7
ASRLTPDTQY | TRBV7-9 | 10 | TRBJ2-3
AITPGPSTDTQY | TRBV10-3 | 12 | TRBJ2-3
ASSQGEGPSQPQH | TRBV4-1 | 13 | TRBJ1-5
SARPRGGRRNEQF | TRBV20-1 | 13 | TRBJ2-1
ASSVGLGGFTEAF | TRBV9 | 13 | TRBJ1-1
ASAGRQGGNQPQH | TRBV27 | 13 | TRBJ1-5
ASRGGSISGNTIY | TRBV6-5 | 13 | TRBJ1-3
ASSSDRNTEAF | TRBV7-7 | 11 | TRBJ1-1
ASSQDLLLAGANVLT | TRBV4-2 | 15 | TRBJ2-6
ASSLPHGLAGDNEQF | TRBV5-1 | 15 | TRBJ2-1
ATSGGGSPSYNEQF | TRBV15 | 14 | TRBJ2-1
AISESRQDGGYT | TRBV10-3 | 12 | TRBJ1-2
ASSLLAGVGEKLF | TRBV5-1 | 13 | TRBJ1-4
ATSSGLAGWETQY | TRBV15 | 13 | TRBJ2-5
ASSQVQGLNEQF | TRBV4-2 | 12 | TRBJ2-1
ASSLTNTGELF | TRBV6-2/TRBV6-3 | 11 | TRBJ2-2
ASSFGGADSEQY | TRBV5-4 | 12 | TRBJ2-7
ASTQASGGYEQY | TRBV12-3/TRBV12-4 | 12 | TRBJ2-7
ASSQDSTGGKRSYEQY | TRBV4-1 | 16 | TRBJ2-7
ASSLVGSEDTGELF | TRBV7-9 | 14 | TRBJ2-2
ASSVSGTGGNEQF | TRBV25-1 | 13 | TRBJ2-1
ASHPGLAGTYNEQF | TRBV5-1 | 14 | TRBJ2-1
ASSMSGAPGGYT | TRBV7-9 | 12 | TRBJ1-2
ASSSGGGASYEQY | TRBV6-2/TRBV6-3 | 13 | TRBJ2-7
ASSPEGTWTF | TRBV11-2 | 10 | TRBJ1-1
ASSQDRASGGREQY | TRBV4-1 | 14 | TRBJ2-7
SVEDDSSGNTIY | TRBV29-1 | 12 | TRBJ1-3
ASSPSGGNEQF | TRBV4-3 | 11 | TRBJ2-1
SVVPQETQY | TRBV29-1 | 9 | TRBJ2-5
ASSLAETGYTEAF | TRBV7-2 | 13 | TRBJ1-1
ASSYATAPYNEQF | TRBV6-6 | 13 | TRBJ2-1
ATGDGQLNTEAF | TRBV15 | 12 | TRBJ1-1
ASSLTGRKETQY | TRBV5-1 | 12 | TRBJ2-5
ASRVVGGRSNEKLF | TRBV4-1 | 14 | TRBJ1-4
SARDRSDSRPYPYEQY | TRBV20-1 | 16 | TRBJ2-7
ASKRETANQPQH | TRBV6-1 | 12 | TRBJ1-5
AWSTPLGQVNTEAF | TRBV30 | 14 | TRBJ1-1